This T cell receptor beta chain was sequenced during a study of shared clonotypes between healthy human individuals. In the naive CD8 group, cells lacked CD45RO and were positively selected for CCR7, so terminally differentiated effector memory CD45RA+ cells were left out. The CDR3 has 16 residues. Trimming stripped 1 base from V and 6 bases from J, with 16 bases between. Germline V lookup: CDR1 SGHVS, CDR2 FQNEAQ. Sequencing used immunoSEQ multiplex PCR; TCRdb keeps in-frame clones, though not all of them. Seen here are almost 700,000 clones, roughly 94% observed once, and the top ten hold approximately 25%.

Sequencing was done on a sample of naive CD8+ T cells sorted from blood. This clonotype was sampled from a man aged 30 to 39 in good health. The chain is built from TRBV7-8 and TRBJ2-1; possibly TRBD2 for D (6 bases). CDR3 sequence (DNA): TGTGCCAGCAGCTTAGGGGGGGACCTCTTGATCAATGAGCAGTTCTTC. Amino acid sequence: CASSLGGDLLINEQFF.